The following is a T cell receptor beta chain sequence with its context. The specificity of this receptor is unknown. No per-base quality is available; no much larger clone lies one base away. TCR CDR3 regions were amplified from genomic DNA by multiplex PCR using the deep immunoSEQ assay. For each cell subset, the extracted genomic DNA was distributed evenly across all wells of several immunoSEQ 96-well plates, and each plate served as one replicate. For sorted subsets, each replicate PCR was loaded with approximately 190 ng genomic DNA, equivalent to some 27,000 T cell genomes. Purified libraries were quantified with a Qubit 3.0 fluorometer, sized on a Bioanalyzer 2100, and re-quantified with the KAPA Library Quantification kit. A separate single-read 150-cycle Illumina NextSeq 550 flow cell was used to sequence each immunoSEQ 96-well plate. In the source study's methods: Because the immunoSEQ output included only junctional sequences and no quality scores, the filtering could not be the same as the filtering used for full-length reads. To assign V/J genes and CDR3, sequences were annotated against IMGT germline references using PyIR, a Python wrapper for IgBLAST v1.9. Reads with weak V/J assignments (E-value above 1e-6), missing CDR3, stop codons, out-of-frame junctions, or ambiguous translated residues were removed. V3J clonotypes were defined by identical inferred V gene, J gene, and CDR3 amino acid sequence. To compute the percentage overlap between repertoires, the number of shared unique clonotypes was divided by the size of the smaller repertoire. Repertoire richness was assessed with RTK rarefaction, the Chao1 estimator, and Recon v2.1 estimates of unobserved clonotypes. Generation probabilities for all TCRbeta clonotypes obtained by the gDNA method from several donors were computed using OLGA. TCRdb re-hosts the immuneACCESS table, in-frame sequences only. Its copies lack some clones; in the studies checked, an unresolved V gene accounts for under half of them, and the cause for the rest is not known. V, J and clone size were drawn from that table, and D and trimming were deduced from the DNA. This sample holds approximately 710,000 clones; about 92% were observed only once. More than 30% of the sample goes to the ten largest clones.

The data were obtained in a study of shared clonotypes between healthy human individuals (dated by TCRdb to about 2020). Regarding the complete study: The cohort included three men and a couple of women between 18 and 49 years of age. For each donor, three plates each were used for CD4 naive and CD4 memory, two plates were used for CD8 naive, and one plate was used for CD8 memory. The study deeply sequenced blood TCR repertoires of 5 or 6 healthy adults to estimate repertoire size and the extent of clonotype sharing between individuals. To increase sequencing depth and limit assay-specific biases, TCR repertoire library preparation and sequencing were carried out by different laboratories using diverse techniques. Per donor, leukapheresis produced somewhere between about 0.94 and 8.9 billion PBMCs. Results and caveats for the whole study, not just this receptor: Larger estimated clonotype richness was generally found for naive subsets than for memory subsets. Clonotypes shared by all four sorted-subset donors showed higher generation probabilities than non-shared clonotypes. Based on pairwise subsampling, the degree of clonotype sharing among donors was expected to be affected by sequencing depth. Only blood was sampled, and tissue TCR repertoires likely differ from those in blood. Even with the large sequencing depth, rarefaction of the sorted-subset datasets indicated that sequencing was incomplete. About 5% of naive CD4, 3.5% of naive CD8, roughly 2.4% of memory CD4, and about 0.4% of memory CD8 clonotypes were shared across several donors. The genetic and exposure-history diversity represented was limited by the small number of donors.

Healthy HIV-negative adults with no recently reported acute infections or vaccinations were included as donors. Every donor was a Caucasian adult living in Nashville, Tennessee, USA. CD8 memory samples consisted of magnetically selected CD45RO+ cells combined with CCR7-negative CD45RA+ effector memory (TemRA) cells. Blood was obtained by leukapheresis, after which PBMCs were separated by Ficoll-Histopaque density gradient centrifugation and cryopreserved in liquid nitrogen vapor phase. Analytical flow cytometry was used to check the purity and quantity of every magnetically sorted T cell population. Each sorted fraction had its genomic DNA isolated and then quantified by UV absorbance on a Nanodrop 2000c. V was cut back by 5 bases and J by 2 bases, leaving a gap of 18 bases between them. Inclusive of the bounding cysteine and phenylalanine, the CDR3 is 15 residues long. The retained sequence is limited to the CDR3, 45 bases, with the frame set at the first base. Sequences SQVTM (CDR1) and ANQGSEA (CDR2) are obtained from the germline V gene.

The receptor comes from a man aged 18 to 30 in good health. Some clones in this sample may be carry-over from other donors' samples. The sample consisted of memory CD8+ T cells from PBMCs. Read against the paper, the sample's cell subset or site label means: CD45RO+ cells pooled with CCR7-negative TemRA cells. The chain was built from TRBV29-1 and TRBJ1-2, and perhaps TRBD1 as D gene, on 6 matching bases. In nucleotide form, the sequence is TGCAGCGTTAAAAAGGACAGTTGGCTCAACTATGGCTACACCTTC. Its coded protein is CSVKKDSWLNYGYTF.